These T cell receptor beta chains were read from a single sample in a study of technical replicates of blood from a handful of donors. Sequenced by immunoSEQ multiplex PCR; TCRdb stores in-frame clones only, minus some. The sample shows about 68,000 clones, approximately 97% of them seen only once. Material: T cells isolated from PBMCs. The receptor set was obtained from a human donor in good health. CDR3s include the opening cysteine and the closing phenylalanine or tryptophan. The D gene is left open where the match is weak. Not all rows give a size; the values are once, few, many and, for expanded clones, a class.

v_gene	abundance	j_gene	d_gene	CDR3nt	CDR3aa
TRBV13	once	TRBJ2-7	-	TGTGCCAGCAGCTTAGGCGGGGGGCAAGAGGGCGTCTCGTATCCCTACGAGCAGTACTTC	CASSLGGGQEGVSYPYEQYF
TRBV28	-	TRBJ1-1	TRBD1	TGTGCCAGCAGTTTAGGGACAGGGGTTTCTGAAGCTTTCTTT	CASSLGTGVSEAFF
TRBV25-1	-	TRBJ1-1	TRBD1	TGTGCCAGCAGTGTTAGGGACAGCTTAGCTTTCTTT	CASSVRDSLAFF
TRBV19	-	TRBJ2-4	-	TGTGCCAGTAGTGTAACAGGATTAGCCAAAAACATTCAGTACTTC	CASSVTGLAKNIQYF
TRBV6-4	-	TRBJ2-7	-	TGTGCCAGCAGGTTGCAGGGTCACGAGCAGTACTTC	CASRLQGHEQYF
TRBV11-2	-	TRBJ2-7	-	TGTGCCAGCAGCCCACTCCTGAGGGTTCACGAGCAGTACTTC	CASSPLLRVHEQYF
TRBV4-2	-	TRBJ2-1	-	TGTGCCAGCAGCCAAGTTAGAGGCGGGACTTCCTACAATGAGCAGTTCTTC	CASSQVRGGTSYNEQFF
TRBV11-3	-	TRBJ2-2	-	TGTGCCAGCAGCTTACCCTTAGATATCTTAGGACACGGGGAGCTGTTTTTT	CASSLPLDILGHGELFF
TRBV11-2	-	TRBJ2-7	TRBD2	TGTGCCAGCAGCTTTCCCCGGGAGGGCCTATACGAGCAGTACTTC	CASSFPREGLYEQYF
TRBV11-3	once	TRBJ2-7	-	TGTGCCAGCAGCTTATCCGGGGAAGGGCCCTACGAGCAGTACTTC	CASSLSGEGPYEQYF
TRBV11-2	-	TRBJ2-7	TRBD2	TGTGCCAGCAGCTTCAAATCCCTAGCGGGCAGCTCCTACGAGCAGTACTTC	CASSFKSLAGSSYEQYF
TRBV19	-	TRBJ2-1	-	TGTGCCAGTAGTATGGAGCGCGATGAGCAGTTCTTC	CASSMERDEQFF
TRBV6-1	-	TRBJ1-5	-	TGTGCCGGCAGACAGACCAATCAGCCCCAGCATTTT	CAGRQTNQPQHF
TRBV6-6	-	TRBJ1-5	-	TGTGCCAGCAGTTACTGGGGGACACAGCCCCAGCATTTT	CASSYWGTQPQHF
TRBV7-2	once	TRBJ1-5	-	TGTGCCAGCAGTGGTCGACAGATGAATCAGCCCCAGCATTTT	CASSGRQMNQPQHF
TRBV5-1	-	TRBJ1-1	-	TGCGCCAGCAGCTTGTGGGGAGGCACTGAAGCTTTCTTT	CASSLWGGTEAFF
TRBV7-9	-	TRBJ2-5	-	TGTGCCAGCAGCTTAGATTTGCTACAAGAGACCCAGTACTTC	CASSLDLLQETQYF
TRBV4-3	-	TRBJ2-3	-	TGCGCCAGCAGCCAAGATCCAAGCACAGATACGCAGTATTTT	CASSQDPSTDTQYF
TRBV29-1	-	TRBJ2-7	TRBD2	TGCAGCGTACAGCGGGAGGGAAGGAGAGGCGAGCAGTACTTC	CSVQREGRRGEQYF
TRBV7-9	once	TRBJ2-1	TRBD2	TGTGCCAGCAGCTTAGGAACTTACAAGCGGGAGGCAAATGAGCAGTTCTTC	CASSLGTYKREANEQFF
TRBV19	-	TRBJ2-7	TRBD1	TGTGCCAGTAGTATGCGAGGGGACAGAACCGGCTACGAGCAGTACTTC	CASSMRGDRTGYEQYF
TRBV5-1	-	TRBJ2-2	-	TGCGCCAGCAGCGTCCGGGAGACCCCCGGGGAGCTGTTTTTT	CASSVRETPGELFF
TRBV5-1	-	TRBJ2-1	TRBD2	TGCGCCAGCAGCTTGGTGAGTAGCGGGAGCAACAATGAGCAGTTCTTC	CASSLVSSGSNNEQFF
TRBV28	-	TRBJ1-1	-	TGTGCCAGCAGTTTCTTCCGGGAAGAAGCTTTCTTT	CASSFFREEAFF
TRBV7-9	-	TRBJ2-3	-	TGTGCCAGCTCTTTGTGGCGGGAACGCACAGATACGCAGTATTTT	CASSLWRERTDTQYF
TRBV5-1	once	TRBJ2-1	TRBD2	TGCGCCAGCAGATTAAAAAGCGGGGTATACAATGAGCAGTTCTTC	CASRLKSGVYNEQFF
TRBV7-3	-	TRBJ1-5	-	TGTGCCAGCAAAGACTCAGGGTGGGATCAGCCCCAGCATTTT	CASKDSGWDQPQHF
TRBV4-3	-	TRBJ2-1	-	TGCGCCAGCAGCCAAGATTACGGGATGAACAATGAGCAGTTCTTC	CASSQDYGMNNEQFF
TRBV5-1	-	TRBJ2-5	-	TGCGCCAGCAGCTCGGGAGAGACCCAGTACTTC	CASSSGETQYF
TRBV29-1	-	TRBJ2-7	-	TGCAGCGTTGAAGCACAGGACAGCAACTCCTACGAGCAGTACTTC	CSVEAQDSNSYEQYF
TRBV19	-	TRBJ1-5	TRBD1	TGTGCCAGTAGTACCCTCCAGGGGGGTCCCTATCAGCCCCAGCATTTT	CASSTLQGGPYQPQHF
TRBV7-2	-	TRBJ1-3	-	TGTGCCAGCAGCTTGACCAATTCGGGTCCAGGAAACACCATATATTTT	CASSLTNSGPGNTIYF
TRBV5-1	-	TRBJ1-1	TRBD1	TGCGCCAGCACACCCCACAGGGGTCGAGACTTGAGCACTGAAGCTTTCTTT	CASTPHRGRDLSTEAFF
TRBV6-5	-	TRBJ1-3	-	TGTGCCAGCAGCCGCTATACAGGGTCTGGAAACACCATATATTTT	CASSRYTGSGNTIYF
TRBV25-1	-	TRBJ1-6	-	TGTGCCAGCAGTGTTAGGAGCTCCTATAATTCACCCCTCCACTTT	CASSVRSSYNSPLHF
TRBV5-1	-	TRBJ2-3	TRBD2	TGCGCCAGCAGCTTAGCGGGATACACAGATACGCAGTATTTT	CASSLAGYTDTQYF
TRBV30	-	TRBJ2-7	TRBD2	TGTGCCTGGAGTGGAACTAGCGGGGACGGGCAGTACTTC	CAWSGTSGDGQYF
TRBV11-2	-	TRBJ2-3	-	TGTGCCAGCAGCTTTTGGACAGCTAGCACAGATACGCAGTATTTT	CASSFWTASTDTQYF
TRBV7-9	-	TRBJ1-1	TRBD1	TGTGCCAGCAGCCAGGACAGGTACACTGAAGCTTTCTTT	CASSQDRYTEAFF
TRBV10-3	-	TRBJ1-5	-	TGTGCCATCAGTGAGGGGGGAGGAAATCAGCCCCAGCATTTT	CAISEGGGNQPQHF
TRBV9	-	TRBJ1-2	-	TGTGCCAGCAGCGTAGCTGGAGTTAACTATGGCTACACCTTC	CASSVAGVNYGYTF
TRBV18	-	TRBJ1-4	-	TGTGCCAGCTCACCACCTTCAGGGCGCGGCGAAAAACTGTTTTTT	CASSPPSGRGEKLFF
TRBV25-1	-	TRBJ2-3	TRBD2	TGTGCCAGCAGTGAAATGGGACTAGCGGGTACAGATACGCAGTATTTT	CASSEMGLAGTDTQYF
TRBV4-1	-	TRBJ2-7	TRBD1	TGCGCCAGCAGACACTTTACAGGGGACCTCTACGAGCAGTACTTC	CASRHFTGDLYEQYF
TRBV6-1	-	TRBJ2-1	TRBD2	TGTGCCAGCAACCCTAGCGGGAGGGGTTACAATGAGCAGTTCTTC	CASNPSGRGYNEQFF
TRBV28	-	TRBJ2-7	TRBD2	TGTGCCAGCAGTGGGGGGGTTACTAAGGAGCAGTACTTC	CASSGGVTKEQYF
TRBV7-9	-	TRBJ1-2	-	TGTGCCAGCAGCATACAGGGTAATGGCTACACCTTC	CASSIQGNGYTF
TRBV19	-	TRBJ2-6	-	TGTGCCAGTACCCCTACAGGTTCTGGGGCCAACGTCCTGACTTTC	CASTPTGSGANVLTF
TRBV9	once	TRBJ2-3	TRBD2	TGTGCCAGCAGCCACGGGACTAGCGGCACAGATACGCAGTATTTT	CASSHGTSGTDTQYF
TRBV5-1	-	TRBJ2-3	TRBD1	TGCGCCAGCAGCTCCTCTACAGGGGGGTGGACAGATACGCAGTATTTT	CASSSSTGGWTDTQYF
TRBV11-3	-	TRBJ2-7	TRBD2	TGTGCCAGCAGCGAGAGACTAGCGGGAGGAGAAGAGCAGTACTTC	CASSERLAGGEEQYF
TRBV7-8	-	TRBJ1-5	TRBD1	TGTGCCAGCAGCGTAACAGGGGATACCAATCAGCCCCAGCATTTT	CASSVTGDTNQPQHF